A single sample is the source of the 13 T cell receptor beta chains below, sequenced in a study of blood T cell repertoires in COVID-19. Produced via immunoSEQ multiplex PCR; TCRdb's table is partial and in-frame only. The repertoire holds about 59,000 clones, with approximately 85% as singletons. The specimen sequenced was peripheral blood. The source is a human donor in a cohort sampled during active COVID-19.

This rearrangement joins TRBV6-5 to TRBJ1-1; D is undetermined. V lost 0 bases and J 10 bases, leaving 15 bases between the germline ends. This CDR3 has 14 amino acids. In germline, CDR1 is MNHEY, CDR2 SVGAGI. The CDR3 reads CASSYSIYLEGAFF. As DNA, the CDR3 is TGTGCCAGCAGTTACTCGATCTACTTAGAGGGAGCTTTCTTT.

V and J are TRBV7-8 and TRBJ2-7; 10 bases are shared with TRBD2. The CDR3 is 18 amino acids. Unmatched junction bases numbered 9, after V lost 1 base and J lost 0 bases. Germline V gene data show CDR1 as SGHVS and CDR2 as FQNEAQ. CDR3 DNA sequence: TGTGCCAGCAGCTTAGGAACAAGCGGGGGGGCGGGCTCCTACGAGCAGTACTTC. Translated, it gives CASSLGTSGGAGSYEQYF.

V gene TRBV11-2 combines with J gene TRBJ2-7; 7 bases are shared with TRBD2. J gave up 0 bases and V 5 bases, and 10 bases lay outside the gene matches. Germline V gene lookup returns CDR1 SGHAT and CDR2 FQNNGV. This CDR3 contains 16 residues. CDR3 sequence (DNA): TGTGCCAGCAGCCCCTGGGGGAGGGGACTCTCCTACGAGCAGTACTTC. Translating gives CASSPWGRGLSYEQYF.

This chain joins TRBV5-3 and TRBJ2-5; D gene unclear. TRBV5-3 is classed as an ORF, of uncertain function. Trimming left V 1 base short and J 1 base short, with 5 bases between. The CDR3 is 13 amino acids. The CDR3 spells CARSLRSQETQYF. DNA for the CDR3: TGTGCCAGAAGCTTGAGGAGCCAAGAGACCCAGTACTTC.

V and J are TRBV6-2 or TRBV6-3 and TRBJ2-1, with D possibly matching TRBD1 (5 bases). Per germline, CDR1 MNHEY and CDR2 SVGEGT. The V end was cut by 4 bases, the J end by 6 bases, with 13 bases between. CDR3 length equals 14 residues. Here the CDR3 DNA reads TGTGCCAGCAGTTGGGGCAGGGCGTTCAATGAGCAGTTCTTC. Amino acids: CASSWGRAFNEQFF.

Only a few counts were recorded for this clone. At one end, the junction sequence differs from germline, possibly due to a read error. The chain joins TRBV7-2 to TRBJ2-2; 9 bases agree with TRBD2. There are 16 residues in the CDR3. The germline gives CDR1 SGHTA, CDR2 FQGNSA. The CDR3 loop reads CASSLAGLAAGGELFF. The CDR3, as DNA: TGTGCCAGCAGCCTAGCGGGACTAGCCGCAGGGGGGGAGCTGTTTTTT.

The V call is TRBV6-5, the J call TRBJ2-3, with D possibly being TRBD1 (5 bases). The germline CDR1 and CDR2 sequences are MNHEY and SVGAGI. V was trimmed by 4 bases and J by 1 base, leaving 12 bases between them. The length of the CDR3 is 15 residues. As DNA, the CDR3 is TGTGCCAGCAGTTCCACCTGGGGCCGCACAGATACGCAGTATTTT. Translated, it gives CASSSTWGRTDTQYF.

The DNA for the CDR3 is TGCGCCAGCAGCCTAAATTTAGGGACAGGTGGCCCGAACACTGAAGCTTTCTTT. Its protein is CASSLNLGTGGPNTEAFF. V is TRBV4-3 and J is TRBJ1-1; the match to TRBD1 covers 8 bases. The CDR3 is 18 residues long. The germline V gene has CDR1 LGHNA and CDR2 YSLEER. V shed 4 bases, J shed 1 base, and the junction held 14 bases outside the gene matches.

This sequence joins TRBV6-1 and TRBJ1-5, with 9 bases matching TRBD1. Germline CDR1 is MNHNS and CDR2 is SASEGT. This CDR3 is built from 15 residues. Germline trimming cut 2 bases from V and 7 bases from J; bases unmatched to any gene: 6. The CDR3 DNA reads TGTGCCAGCAGTGAACAGGGACAGGGCCGGCAGCCCCAGCATTTT. It yields the protein CASSEQGQGRQPQHF.

In its sample, this clone was seen once. The V gene is TRBV7-2, the J gene TRBJ1-5; D is uncertain. V was trimmed by 8 bases and J by 1 base, leaving 9 bases between them. CDR1 and CDR2 from the germline V gene are SGHTA and FQGNSA. CDR3 size: 13 residues. The CDR3 bases are TGTGCCAGCGGTGGACTGAGCAATCAGCCCCAGCATTTT. It translates to CASGGLSNQPQHF.

The gene calls are TRBV5-6 and TRBJ1-2; unclear D gene. Trimming cost V 0 bases and J 8 bases, with 14 bases left between them. The CDR3 consists of 14 residues. Germline lookup yields CDR1 SGHDT and CDR2 YYEEEE. The CDR3 region is CASSLADGFSGYTF. The DNA of the CDR3 is TGTGCCAGCAGCTTGGCCGATGGCTTTTCGGGCTACACCTTC.

The CDR3 nucleotides read TGTGCCAGCAGCATGACTGTGAACACCGGGGAGCTGTTTTTT. Protein product: CASSMTVNTGELFF. This chain links TRBV7-2 with TRBJ2-2; unclear D gene. V lost 5 bases, J lost 1 base, and 8 bases lay in between. From germline, CDR1 is SGHTA and CDR2 FQGNSA. The CDR3 covers 14 residues.

In this sample, this clone turned up a few times. The chain combines TRBV19 with TRBJ2-3; D remains ambiguous. Germline lookup yields CDR1 LNHDA and CDR2 SQIVND (reference sequence). The CDR3 is made up of 14 amino acids. The germline V and J ends were trimmed by 6 bases and 0 bases, with 10 bases remaining between them. The CDR3 DNA sequence: TGTGCCAGTAGGACACGAACTAGCACAGATACGCAGTATTTT. It encodes CASRTRTSTDTQYF.